This T cell receptor beta chain was obtained from a study of T-cell reconstitution after alpha-beta-depleted transplantation in children (TCRdb year 2016). With respect to the entire study: Using TCR repertoire profiling, the study quantitatively followed how T-cell immune reconstitution unfolded in children after TCRalphabeta/CD19-depleted allogeneic hematopoietic cell transplantation.

Its CDR3 holds 14 amino acids, cysteine through phenylalanine. CDR3 DNA is the only sequence kept; it has 42 bases, read in frame from the first base. Between the V and J ends, shortened by 3 bases and 5 bases respectively, the junction contains 16 bases. CDR1 and CDR2, per the germline V gene (reference sequence), are DFQATT and SNEGSKA. The method behind the library was PCR. The listed sequencing device is Illumina HiSeq 2500. TCR libraries were prepared with molecular barcoding, using unique molecular identifiers to normalize TCRbeta repertoire quantification. TCRdb redid the processing of the public reads, applying fastp at Q25 and MiXCR, and retained in-frame beta chains. Each CDR3 protein appears once, grouped with its most common genes and DNA. Counted in this sample were under 450,000 distinct CDR3 sequences; approximately 12% of them appeared once. Approximately 4.3% of the sample lies in the top ten.

This clonotype has ten or more counts. No antigen is known for it. No quality values exist for individual bases; no much larger clone is one base distant. Here the sequenced sample was PBMCs, taken from the stem cell graft. This receptor was obtained from a human donor who donated a stem cell graft to a child with Fanconi anemia. The chain links TRBV20-1 with TRBJ2-5, with the D gene tentatively TRBD1 or TRBD2, based on 5 matching bases in each. The CDR3 region has the sequence CSASPTGPGETQYF. In nucleotides, the sequence is TGCAGTGCTAGTCCCACGGGGCCAGGGGAGACCCAGTACTTC.